The 6 T cell receptor beta chains given below trace back to one sample, sequenced in a study of T cell responses to AZD1222 COVID-19 vaccine. Libraries were prepared by immunoSEQ multiplex PCR; TCRdb keeps only in-frame clonotypes and omits some of them. The profile covers about 130,000 clones, with about 87% appearing a single time and about 1.9% taken by the ten largest. The input for sequencing was peripheral blood, taken on day 0 of AZD1222 vaccination. The receptor set was obtained from an adult in good health.

This clone was recorded a few times. The gene calls are TRBV10-1 and TRBJ2-5; a possible D gene is TRBD1 (6 bases). Germline-derived CDR1 and CDR2 are WNHNN and SYGVQD (reference sequence). V lost 8 bases to trimming and J lost 3 bases, with 13 bases between them. The CDR3 spans 13 residues. CDR3 protein: CASDNRQEETQYF. The CDR3 DNA follows: TGCGCCAGCGACAACCGACAGGAAGAGACCCAGTACTTC.

This clone has only a few counts. This chain links TRBV6-6 with TRBJ2-7; no reliable D call. CDR1 is MNHNY, CDR2 SVGAGI, per germline (reference sequence). Trimming cost V 4 bases and J 5 bases, with 6 bases left between them. The CDR3 runs 11 residues. CDR3 protein: CASSSGNEQYF. CDR3 DNA: TGTGCCAGCAGTTCTGGTAACGAGCAGTACTTC.

This rearrangement joins TRBV27 to TRBJ2-3; 7 nucleotides match TRBD1. Germline assignment: CDR1 MNHEY and CDR2 SMNVEV (reference sequence). Trimming at V came to 4 bases and at J to 2 bases, leaving 6 bases not matched to a gene. The CDR3 sequence is 15 residues long. CDR3 nucleotides: TGTGCCAGCAGTTGGTCGGGACAGACCACAGATACGCAGTATTTT. Translation gives CASSWSGQTTDTQYF.

This sequence joins TRBV9 and TRBJ1-2; D gene ambiguous. The length of the CDR3 is 16 residues. In germline, CDR1 is SGDLS, CDR2 YYNGEE. The V end lost 4 bases, the J end lost 8 bases, and 24 bases lay between the germline ends. The CDR3 reads CASSPGGSMAHQGYTF. The CDR3 DNA reads as TGTGCCAGCAGCCCCGGCGGGTCCATGGCGCATCAAGGCTACACCTTC.

The table lists this clone with a count of one. V and J are TRBV28 and TRBJ1-1; possible D gene TRBD1, 6 bases. With 3 bases removed from V and 5 bases from J, the gap between germline ends came to 19 bases. Germline V gene lookup returns CDR1 MDHEN and CDR2 SYDVKM. The CDR3 has 16 residues. This chain's CDR3 is CASSFAGRGGRTEAFF. CDR3 DNA sequence: TGTGCCAGCAGTTTCGCGGGACGAGGGGGACGAACTGAAGCTTTCTTT.

The J gene is TRBJ2-7, the V gene TRBV5-4; D possibly corresponds to TRBD2 (5 bases). The CDR3 loop spans 13 amino acids. Germline V gene lookup returns CDR1 SGHNT and CDR2 YYREEE (reference sequence). The V end was cut by 0 bases, the J end by 5 bases, with 9 bases between. The CDR3 sequence is CASSLAGFNEQYF. In DNA form, the CDR3 reads TGTGCCAGCAGCTTGGCGGGGTTCAACGAGCAGTACTTC.